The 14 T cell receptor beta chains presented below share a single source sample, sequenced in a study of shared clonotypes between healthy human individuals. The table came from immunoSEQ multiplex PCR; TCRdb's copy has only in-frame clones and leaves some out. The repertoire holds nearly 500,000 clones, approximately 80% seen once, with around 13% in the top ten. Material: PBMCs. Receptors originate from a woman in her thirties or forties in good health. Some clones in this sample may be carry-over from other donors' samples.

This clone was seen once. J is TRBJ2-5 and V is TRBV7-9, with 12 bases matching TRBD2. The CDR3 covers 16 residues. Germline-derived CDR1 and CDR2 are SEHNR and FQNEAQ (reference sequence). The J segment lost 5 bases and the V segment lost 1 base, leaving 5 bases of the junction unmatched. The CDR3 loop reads CASSLGLAGAFETQYF. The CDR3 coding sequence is TGTGCCAGCAGCTTAGGACTAGCGGGAGCTTTTGAGACCCAGTACTTC. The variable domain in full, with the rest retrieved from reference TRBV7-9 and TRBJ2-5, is DTGVSQNPRHKITKRGQNVTFRCDPISEHNRLYWYRQTLGQGPEFLTYFQNEAQLEKSRLLSDRFSAERPKGSFSTLEIQRTEQGDSAMYLCASSLGLAGAFETQYFGPGTRLLVL.

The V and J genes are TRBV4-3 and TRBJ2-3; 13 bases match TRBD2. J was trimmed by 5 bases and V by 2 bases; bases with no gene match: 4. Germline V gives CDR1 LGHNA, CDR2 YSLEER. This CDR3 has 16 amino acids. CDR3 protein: CASSQTLAGGRDTQYF. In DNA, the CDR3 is TGCGCCAGCAGCCAAACACTAGCGGGAGGGCGAGATACGCAGTATTTT.

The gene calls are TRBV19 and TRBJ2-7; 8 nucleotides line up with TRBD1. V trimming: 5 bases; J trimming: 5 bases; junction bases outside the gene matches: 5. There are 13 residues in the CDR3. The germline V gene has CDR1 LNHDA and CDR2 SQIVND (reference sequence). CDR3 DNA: TGTGCCAGTAGTTCCCAGGGGGCTGACGAGCAGTACTTC. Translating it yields CASSSQGADEQYF.

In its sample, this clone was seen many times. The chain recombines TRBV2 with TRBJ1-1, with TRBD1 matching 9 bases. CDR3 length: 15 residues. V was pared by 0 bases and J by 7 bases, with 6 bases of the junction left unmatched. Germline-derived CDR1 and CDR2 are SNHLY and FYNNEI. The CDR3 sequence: CASSEADRGNFEAFF. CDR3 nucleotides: TGTGCCAGCAGTGAAGCGGACAGGGGCAACTTTGAAGCTTTCTTT.

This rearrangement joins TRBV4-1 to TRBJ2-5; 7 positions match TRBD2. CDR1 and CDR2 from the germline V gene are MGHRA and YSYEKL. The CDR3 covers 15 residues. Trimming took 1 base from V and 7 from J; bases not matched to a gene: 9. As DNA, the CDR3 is TGCGCCAGCAGCCAAGGTTTAGCGGGCCCAGGGACCCAGTACTTC. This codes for CASSQGLAGPGTQYF.

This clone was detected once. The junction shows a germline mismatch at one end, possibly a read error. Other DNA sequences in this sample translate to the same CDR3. This chain's CDR3 is CASRQRANTGELFF. CDR3 coding DNA: TGCGCCAGTAGGCAGAGGGCCAACACCGGGGAGCTGTTTTTT. The genes are TRBV19 and TRBJ2-2, with a tentative D call TRBD2 (5 bases). Germline assignment: CDR1 LNHDA and CDR2 SQIVND (reference sequence). CDR3 length: 14 residues.

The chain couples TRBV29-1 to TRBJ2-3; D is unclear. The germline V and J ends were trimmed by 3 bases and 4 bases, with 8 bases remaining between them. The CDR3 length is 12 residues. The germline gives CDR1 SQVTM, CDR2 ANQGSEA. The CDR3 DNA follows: TGCAGCGTTGAGATAGCTTCAGATACGCAGTATTTT. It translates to CSVEIASDTQYF.

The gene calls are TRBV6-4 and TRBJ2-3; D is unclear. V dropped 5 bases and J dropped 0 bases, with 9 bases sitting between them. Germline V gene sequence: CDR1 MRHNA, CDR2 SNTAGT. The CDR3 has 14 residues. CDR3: CASSKTLSTDTQYF. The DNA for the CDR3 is TGTGCCAGCAGTAAGACCCTCAGCACAGATACGCAGTATTTT.

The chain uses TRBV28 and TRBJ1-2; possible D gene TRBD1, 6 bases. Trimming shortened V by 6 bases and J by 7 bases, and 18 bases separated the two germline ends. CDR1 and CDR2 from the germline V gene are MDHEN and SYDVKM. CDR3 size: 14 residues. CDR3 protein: CASSPPRGWGGYTF. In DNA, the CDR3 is TGTGCCAGCAGCCCCCCGAGGGGGTGGGGTGGCTACACCTTC.

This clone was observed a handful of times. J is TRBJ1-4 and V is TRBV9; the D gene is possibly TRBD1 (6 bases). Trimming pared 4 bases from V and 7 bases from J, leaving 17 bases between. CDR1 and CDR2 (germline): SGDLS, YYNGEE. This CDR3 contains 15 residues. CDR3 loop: CASSPLTGLGEKLFF. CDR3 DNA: TGTGCCAGCAGCCCACTCACAGGGCTTGGTGAAAAACTGTTTTTT.

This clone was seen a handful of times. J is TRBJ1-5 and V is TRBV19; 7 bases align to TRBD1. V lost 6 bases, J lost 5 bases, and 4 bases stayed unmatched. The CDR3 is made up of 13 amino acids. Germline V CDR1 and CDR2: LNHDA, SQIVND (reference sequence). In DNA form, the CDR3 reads TGTGCCAGTAGCTCAGGGGGGTATCAGCCCCAGCATTTT. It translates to CASSSGGYQPQHF.

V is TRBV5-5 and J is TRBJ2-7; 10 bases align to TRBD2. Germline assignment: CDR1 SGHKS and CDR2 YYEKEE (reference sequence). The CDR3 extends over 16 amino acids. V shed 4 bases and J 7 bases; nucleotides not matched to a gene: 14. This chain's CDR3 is CASSHPGTSALGEQYF. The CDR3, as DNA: TGTGCCAGCAGCCACCCCGGGACTAGCGCTTTGGGTGAGCAGTACTTC.

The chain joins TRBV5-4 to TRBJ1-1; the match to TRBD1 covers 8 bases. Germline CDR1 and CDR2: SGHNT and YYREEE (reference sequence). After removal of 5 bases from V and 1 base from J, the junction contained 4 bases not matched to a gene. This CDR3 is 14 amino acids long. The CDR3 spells CASRGGQANTEAFF. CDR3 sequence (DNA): TGTGCCAGCAGGGGGGGACAGGCGAACACTGAAGCTTTCTTT.

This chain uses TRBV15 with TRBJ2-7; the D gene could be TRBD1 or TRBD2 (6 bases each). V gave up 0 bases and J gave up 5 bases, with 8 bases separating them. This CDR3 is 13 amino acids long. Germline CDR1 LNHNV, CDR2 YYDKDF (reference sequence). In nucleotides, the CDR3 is TGTGCCACCAGCAGAGATAGGGGGGACGAGCAGTACTTC. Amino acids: CATSRDRGDEQYF.